This section outlines one T cell receptor beta chain sequence together with its context. The target antigen is unknown. Method: immunoSEQ multiplex PCR; TCRdb's copy keeps in-frame clones and lacks some. The data show fewer than 85,000 clones, about 92% seen once. From germline, CDR1 is SGHVS and CDR2 FQNEAQ. V shed 0 bases, J shed 8 bases, and the junction held 7 bases outside the gene matches. The CDR3 loop spans 15 amino acids. Only cases whose brain tissue showed the highest T cell transcript signatures were sequenced. Before surgery, patients took at least one anti-epileptic drug. The data were obtained in a study of brain T cells in children with intractable seizures. The study's findings and limits: Absence of clones before surgery may stem from lower sequencing depth. Patients' HCMV serostatus was unknown; virus specificity rests on CDR3 similarity alone.

Sample: peripheral blood, taken at surgery. This clonotype was obtained from a boy in the first two years of life with tuberous sclerosis and intractable seizures. This chain uses TRBV7-8 with TRBJ2-1, with TRBD1 matching 7 bases. CDR3 in amino acids: CASSLAGRDSDEQFF. The CDR3 DNA reads as TGTGCCAGCAGCTTAGCGGGACGGGACAGCGATGAGCAGTTCTTC.